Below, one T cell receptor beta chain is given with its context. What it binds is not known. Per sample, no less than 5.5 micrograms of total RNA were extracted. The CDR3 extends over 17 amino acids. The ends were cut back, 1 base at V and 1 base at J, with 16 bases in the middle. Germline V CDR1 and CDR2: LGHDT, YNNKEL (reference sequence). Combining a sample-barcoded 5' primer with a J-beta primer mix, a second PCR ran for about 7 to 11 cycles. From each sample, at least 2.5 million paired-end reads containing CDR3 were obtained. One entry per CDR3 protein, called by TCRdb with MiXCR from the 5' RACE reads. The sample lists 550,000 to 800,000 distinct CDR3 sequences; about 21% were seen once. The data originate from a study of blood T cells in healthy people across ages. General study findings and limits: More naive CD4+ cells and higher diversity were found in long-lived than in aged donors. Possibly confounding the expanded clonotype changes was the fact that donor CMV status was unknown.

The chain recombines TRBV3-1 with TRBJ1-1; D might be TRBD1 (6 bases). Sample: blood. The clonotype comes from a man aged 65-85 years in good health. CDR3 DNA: TGTGCCAGCAGCCAAGTGGATGGACAGTATCAGAACACTGAAGCTTTCTTT. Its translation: CASSQVDGQYQNTEAFF.